The 11 T cell receptor beta chains listed next were all sequenced from one sample in a study of T cell responses to AZD1222 COVID-19 vaccine (dated by TCRdb to the early 2020s). Library generation was performed with the immunoSEQ multiplex PCR assay. As stored in TCRdb, this immuneACCESS dataset retains in-frame rearrangements with V and J assigned. A fraction of the clones does not appear; measured against another copy, unresolved V genes explain less than half of the discrepancy, and the remainder lacks a known reason. Here the sample has about 45,000 clones; around 80% occur a single time. The top ten hold over 15% of the sample. The intended sense of this specimen's time point label: about 28 days (+/-7) after the second vaccine dose. The sequenced sample was peripheral blood, obtained 28 days after the second AZD1222 dose. These receptors were collected from an adult who received the AZD1222 COVID-19 vaccine.

This rearrangement joins TRBV9 to TRBJ1-5; perhaps TRBD1 as D (6 bases). Trimming left V 3 bases short and J 3 bases short, with 10 bases between. Germline-derived CDR1 and CDR2 are SGDLS and YYNGEE. The CDR3 length is 14 residues. The CDR3 sequence is CASSETGTNQPQHF. The CDR3 DNA reads as TGTGCCAGCAGCGAGACAGGTACCAATCAGCCCCAGCATTTT.

V and J are TRBV30 and TRBJ2-1; 15 bases fit TRBD2. CDR3 length equals 15 residues. Per the germline V gene, CDR1 is GTSNPN and CDR2 is SVGIG (reference sequence). The trim removed 6 bases at V and 14 bases at J, leaving 14 bases unmatched. The CDR3 spells CACRGLGLAGGPEFF. The CDR3, as DNA: TGTGCCTGCAGGGGCCTAGGACTAGCGGGGGGGCCGGAGTTCTTC.

The chain links TRBV6-5 to TRBJ2-3, with 10 bases aligning to TRBD1. CDR1 is MNHEY, CDR2 SVGAGI, per germline. The trim removed 10 bases at V and 5 bases at J, leaving 9 bases unmatched. The CDR3 covers 14 residues. The CDR3 is CAISGQGIGDTQYF. The CDR3, as DNA: TGTGCCATTTCGGGACAGGGGATTGGAGATACGCAGTATTTT.

V gene TRBV7-3 combines with J gene TRBJ2-3; 11 bases line up with TRBD2. The CDR3 contains 17 residues. Trimming took 5 bases from V and 0 from J; bases not matched to a gene: 7. CDR1 is SGHTA, CDR2 FQGTGA, per germline. The CDR3 reads CASSHRLAGSSTDTQYF. DNA for the CDR3: TGTGCCAGCAGCCACCGACTAGCGGGGTCTAGCACAGATACGCAGTATTTT.

The chain is built from TRBV15 and TRBJ1-1; D is perhaps TRBD1 (6 bases). Germline CDR1 LNHNV, CDR2 YYDKDF (reference sequence). Trimming shortened V by 2 bases and J by 1 base, and 8 bases separated the two germline ends. This CDR3 is 14 amino acids long. CDR3 coding DNA: TGTGCCACCAGCAGACTCAGGGGGAACACTGAAGCTTTCTTT. Its protein product is CATSRLRGNTEAFF.

The chain has TRBV28 and TRBJ1-3, with D possibly matching TRBD1 (5 bases). The V gene's germline CDR1 is MDHEN and CDR2 SYDVKM. Trimming shortened V by 2 bases and J by 6 bases, and 8 bases separated the two germline ends. The length of the CDR3 is 13 residues. CDR3 sequence (DNA): TGTGCCAGCAGTTTAGACAGCACAAACACCATATATTTT. Translated: CASSLDSTNTIYF.

The chain is built from TRBV6-5 and TRBJ1-1; D is perhaps TRBD1 (5 bases). Germline V gene lookup returns CDR1 MNHEY and CDR2 SVGAGI. The CDR3 spans 13 residues. V dropped 6 bases and J dropped 8 bases, with 16 bases sitting between them. The CDR3 region is CASSRRLGDEAFF. The CDR3 DNA follows: TGTGCCAGCAGCAGACGGCTAGGGGACGAAGCTTTCTTT.

The chain has TRBV9 and TRBJ2-3; no reliable D call. The CDR3 consists of 14 residues. The germline gives CDR1 SGDLS, CDR2 YYNGEE. With 4 bases removed from V and 1 base from J, the gap between germline ends came to 10 bases. The CDR3 coding sequence is TGTGCCAGCAGCAAACAGTATGGCACAGATACGCAGTATTTT. Protein: CASSKQYGTDTQYF.

This chain joins TRBV5-5 and TRBJ1-1, with D maybe TRBD1 (6 bases). The CDR3 runs to 14 residues. V lost 4 bases to trimming and J lost 6 bases, with 16 bases between them. The germline CDR1 and CDR2 sequences are SGHKS and YYEKEE (reference sequence). The CDR3 is CASSPRGTLAEAFF. The CDR3 bases are TGTGCCAGCAGCCCTAGGGGGACTCTGGCTGAAGCTTTCTTT.

The chain uses TRBV12-5 and TRBJ1-2; 9 bases agree with TRBD1. CDR1 LGHNT and CDR2 FRNRAP come from the germline V gene. After removal of 1 base from V and 2 bases from J, the junction contained 2 bases not matched to a gene. The CDR3 runs 15 residues. The chain's CDR3 is CASGLAGTGNYGYTF. CDR3 DNA: TGTGCTAGTGGTTTGGCCGGGACAGGGAACTATGGCTACACCTTC.

The CDR3 DNA reads as TGTGCCACCAGTGAACCGGACAGGGGAAACAATCAGCCCCAGCATTTT. Amino acid sequence: CATSEPDRGNNQPQHF. The J gene is TRBJ1-5, the V gene TRBV24-1, with 9 positions matching TRBD1. Per the germline V gene, CDR1 is KGHDR and CDR2 is SFDVKD. The CDR3 spans 16 residues. V lost 4 bases, J lost 3 bases, and 6 bases stayed unmatched.